This T cell receptor (beta chain) was sequenced during a study of CD4+ T cells in melanoma. Overall study findings and caveats: Neoantigen-specific CD4+ T cells in melanoma reportedly had diverse differentiation states. A reported correlation linked neoantigen-specific CD4+ T cells to CD8+, macrophage and B cell function.

The protocol was immunoSEQ multiplex PCR, while the TCRdb copy is restricted to in-frame clones and leaves out a portion. The sample lists around 50,000 clones; 75% to 90% were seen once. As concerns this clone: What it binds is not known.

This TCR was recovered from a human donor with melanoma. Sequences were obtained from peripheral blood.

As DNA, the CDR3 is TGTGCCAGCGGACAAGGACAGGGTCATGAGCAGTTCTTC. Translation gives CASGQGQGHEQFF. This chain joins TRBV21-1 and TRBJ2-1; TRBD1 is taken as the D call from the table, unchecked against the DNA. TRBV21-1 is a pseudogene locus. This CDR3 is built from 13 residues.